A single sample is the source of the 29 T cell receptor beta chains below, sequenced in a study of OX40 agonist ivuxolimab in advanced cancers. Only in-frame clones appear in the TCRdb table, and some are missing; sequencing was by immunoSEQ multiplex PCR. The repertoire holds about 39,000 clones, with approximately 78% as singletons. The sample consisted of CD4+ or CD8+ T cells sorted from blood, taken in a trial of the OX40 agonist ivuxolimab. These receptors came from an adult with an advanced solid tumor such as melanoma, head and neck, liver or kidney cancer.

V usage is TRBV19 and J usage is TRBJ2-7; D is ambiguous. V was trimmed by 3 bases and J by 5 bases, leaving 5 bases between them. In germline, CDR1 is LNHDA, CDR2 SQIVND (reference sequence). The CDR3 is 11 residues long. The CDR3 reads CASSIQNEQYF. The CDR3 coding sequence is TGTGCCAGTAGTATCCAGAACGAGCAGTACTTC.

The chain combines TRBV6-1 with TRBJ1-2, with no clear D. The CDR3 loop spans 15 amino acids. From germline, CDR1 is MNHNS and CDR2 SASEGT. V lost 2 bases and J 2 bases, leaving 12 bases between the germline ends. The CDR3 region is CASSESFWENYGYTF. The CDR3 DNA reads as TGTGCCAGCAGTGAATCTTTCTGGGAAAACTATGGCTACACCTTC.

The rearrangement joins TRBV29-1 to TRBJ2-7, with TRBD2 matching 9 bases. V lost 6 bases and J lost 1; bases outside the gene matches: 10. This CDR3 contains 15 residues. The V gene's germline CDR1 is SQVTM and CDR2 ANQGSEA. The CDR3 here is CSVRGAAGGSYEQYF. CDR3 bases: TGCAGCGTCCGAGGGGCAGCGGGAGGATCCTACGAGCAGTACTTC.

This chain uses TRBV29-1 with TRBJ1-1; D is uncertain. There are 14 residues in the CDR3. V lost 5 bases, J lost 2 bases, and 15 bases lay in between. Germline V gene lookup returns CDR1 SQVTM and CDR2 ANQGSEA. This CDR3 is CSVLIQDLNTEAFF. The DNA of the CDR3 is TGCAGCGTTCTGATCCAGGACCTAAACACTGAAGCTTTCTTT. Using reference TRBV29-1 and TRBJ1-1 for the parts outside the CDR3, the full variable domain is SAVISQKPSRDICQRGTSLTIQCQVDSQVTMMFWYRQQPGQSLTLIATANQGSEATYESGFVIDKFPISRPNLTFSTLTVSNMSPEDSSIYLCSVLIQDLNTEAFFGQGTRLTVV.

The chain is built from TRBV9 and TRBJ2-7; 7 bases fit TRBD2. Germline V gene data show CDR1 as SGDLS and CDR2 as YYNGEE. The CDR3 is 15 amino acids. V trimming: 0 bases; J trimming: 1 base; junction bases outside the gene matches: 4. For the CDR3, the DNA is TGTGCCAGCAGCGTAGTCCTAGCGGAGTCCTACGAGCAGTACGTC. Its translation: CASSVVLAESYEQYV.

The V gene is TRBV4-3, the J gene TRBJ2-1; 9 bases line up with TRBD2. With V trimmed by 1 base and J by 1 base, 5 bases remained unmatched. The CDR3 loop spans 17 amino acids. Germline-derived CDR1 and CDR2 are LGHNA and YSLEER. In DNA form, the CDR3 reads TGCGCCAGCAGCCAAGGGTCAAGCGGGAGGTCCTACAATGAGCAGTTCTTC. Residues: CASSQGSSGRSYNEQFF.

The chain uses TRBV7-8 and TRBJ1-6; TRBD1 agrees at 8 bases. The trim removed 5 bases at V and 10 bases at J, leaving 19 bases unmatched. Germline V CDR1 and CDR2: SGHVS, FQNEAQ. The CDR3 length is 18 residues. CDR3 DNA sequence: TGTGCCAGCAGCCTTAGGTCCCCACGGACAGGGCAGGGATCACCCCTCCACTTT. Encoded protein: CASSLRSPRTGQGSPLHF.

The chain carries TRBV5-5 and TRBJ2-7; D might be TRBD2 (6 bases). Trimming removed 4 bases from V and 5 bases from J, with 19 bases in between. CDR3 size: 15 residues. Germline V CDR1 and CDR2: SGHKS, YYEKEE (reference sequence). CDR3 nucleotide sequence: TGTGCCAGCAGCCTTGGGACTGTCGGCGTGGACGAGCAGTACGTC. It codes for CASSLGTVGVDEQYV.

The V call is TRBV5-4, the J call TRBJ2-3, with D perhaps matching TRBD2 (5 bases). Germline CDR1 SGHNT, CDR2 YYREEE (reference sequence). The length of the CDR3 is 15 residues. V lost 4 bases, J lost 1 base, and 13 bases lay in between. Here the CDR3 reads CASSPRTPGTDTQYF. Here the CDR3 DNA reads TGTGCCAGCAGCCCGCGGACTCCAGGCACAGATACGCAGTATTTT.

The chain employs TRBV7-8 and TRBJ2-3; 13 bases line up with TRBD2. V gave up 5 bases and J gave up 3 bases; unmatched junction bases: 2. Looked up from germline, CDR1 is SGHVS and CDR2 is FQNEAQ. The CDR3 totals 15 residues. CDR3 amino acids: CASSAGLAGTDTQYF. The CDR3 nucleotides read TGTGCCAGCAGCGCGGGACTAGCGGGGACAGATACGCAGTATTTT.

The rearrangement joins TRBV30 to TRBJ2-7, with 9 bases that match TRBD2. Germline loops: CDR1 GTSNPN, CDR2 SVGIG (reference sequence). The CDR3 runs to 15 residues. V lost 0 bases to trimming and J lost 6 bases; unmatched junction nucleotides: 9. The CDR3 loop is CAWSVEAGGPSEQYF. The CDR3 bases are TGTGCCTGGAGTGTCGAGGCGGGAGGGCCGTCCGAGCAGTACTTC.

J is TRBJ1-2 and V is TRBV19; D remains ambiguous. The length of the CDR3 is 15 residues. V shed 5 bases and J shed 6 bases, with 19 bases lying between them. The germline gives CDR1 LNHDA, CDR2 SQIVND (reference sequence). The CDR3 loop is CASSFIENRRHGYTF. CDR3 in DNA: TGTGCCAGTAGTTTCATAGAAAATCGGCGACATGGCTACACCTTC.

Only one count was recorded for this clone. The rearrangement links TRBV5-1 to TRBJ2-5, with D unresolved. This CDR3 region has 13 residues. Trimming removed 5 bases at V and 2 bases at J, with 10 bases between. Germline CDR1 SGHRS, CDR2 YFSETQ. The CDR3 DNA sequence: TGCGCCAGCAGGATCGGGCCTCAAGAGACCCAGTACTTC. Translated, it gives CASRIGPQETQYF.

This chain joins TRBV6-1 and TRBJ1-2; D perhaps matches TRBD1 (6 bases). V was cut by 6 bases and J by 3 bases, with 17 bases left in between. Germline values: CDR1 MNHNS, CDR2 SASEGT. The CDR3 totals 15 residues. In DNA, the CDR3 is TGTGCCAGCAGGGGGAGCCCCGAGGGGGACTATGGCTACACCTTC. It is translated as CASRGSPEGDYGYTF.

The chain carries TRBV11-2 and TRBJ1-2, with 7 bases fitting TRBD1. CDR3 size: 16 residues. Germline lookup yields CDR1 SGHAT and CDR2 FQNNGV. The J segment lost 0 bases and the V segment lost 5 bases, leaving 9 bases of the junction unmatched. The CDR3 DNA follows: TGTGCCAGCAGCCCCTACAGGGGAGGATCTAACTATGGCTACACCTTC. It translates to CASSPYRGGSNYGYTF. Combining the CDR3 with reference TRBV11-2 and TRBJ1-2 gives the whole variable domain EAGVAQSPRYKIIEKRQSVAFWCNPISGHATLYWYQQILGQGPKLLIQFQNNGVVDDSQLPKDRFSAERLKGVDSTLKIQPAKLEDSAVYLCASSPYRGGSNYGYTFGSGTRLTVV.

The genes are TRBV6-5 and TRBJ2-2; maybe TRBD1 (6 bases). This CDR3 spans 14 amino acids. Germline V lookup: CDR1 MNHEY, CDR2 SVGAGI. The V end lost 5 bases, the J end lost 3 bases, and 10 bases lay between the germline ends. Here the CDR3 reads CASSNTGYTGELFF. CDR3 DNA: TGTGCCAGCAGTAATACAGGGTACACCGGGGAGCTGTTTTTT.

Only a few counts were recorded for this clone. The chain links TRBV7-3 to TRBJ1-2; 7 positions agree with TRBD1. This CDR3 is 13 amino acids long. Germline CDR1 is SGHTA and CDR2 is FQGTGA. J gave up 6 bases and V 5 bases, and 6 bases lay outside the gene matches. The CDR3 DNA sequence: TGTGCCAGCAGCCCCACAGGGGATCATGGCTACACCTTC. Amino acids: CASSPTGDHGYTF.

V is TRBV6-6 and J is TRBJ2-2; the D gene is possibly TRBD2 (6 bases). Germline V gene lookup returns CDR1 MNHNY and CDR2 SVGAGI (reference sequence). With 6 bases removed from V and 1 base from J, the gap between germline ends came to 12 bases. The CDR3 is made up of 15 amino acids. CDR3 in amino acids: CASSPGLLNTGELFF. The CDR3 DNA follows: TGTGCCAGCAGCCCAGGACTACTGAACACCGGGGAGCTGTTTTTT.

The V gene is TRBV5-1, the J gene TRBJ1-6; D possibly corresponds to TRBD1 (5 bases). This CDR3 has 14 amino acids. V was clipped by 4 bases and J by 7 bases, with 12 bases between them. Germline lookup yields CDR1 SGHRS and CDR2 YFSETQ. CDR3 coding DNA: TGCGCCAGCAGCCCGGGACTGCTGAATTCACCCCTCCACTTT. It specifies CASSPGLLNSPLHF.

This clone has only a few counts. This rearrangement joins TRBV5-4 to TRBJ2-1; TRBD2 is a possible D gene (6 bases). The germline V gene encodes CDR1 SGHNT and CDR2 YYREEE (reference sequence). Trimming removed 7 bases from V and 4 bases from J, with 12 bases in between. This CDR3 has 13 residues. CDR3 coding DNA: TGTGCCAGCGGGCTAGCGTATTACAATGAGCAGTTCTTC. This encodes CASGLAYYNEQFF. Combining the CDR3 with reference TRBV5-4 and TRBJ2-1 gives the whole variable domain ETGVTQSPTHLIKTRGQQVTLRCSSQSGHNTVSWYQQALGQGPQFIFQYYREEENGRGNFPPRFSGLQFPNYSSELNVNALELDDSALYLCASGLAYYNEQFFGPGTRLTVL.

The CDR3 reads CASTKGENYGYTF. As DNA, the CDR3 is TGTGCCAGCACCAAAGGGGAGAACTATGGCTACACCTTC. The chain links TRBV2 to TRBJ1-2, with D possibly TRBD1 on 5 matching bases. Germline CDR1 reads SNHLY; CDR2 reads FYNNEI. The CDR3 totals 13 residues. The ends were cut back, 7 bases at V and 2 bases at J, with 11 bases in the middle.

This chain uses TRBV7-2 with TRBJ2-1; D unclear. This CDR3 spans 15 amino acids. Per germline, CDR1 SGHTA and CDR2 FQGNSA. Trimming cost V 5 bases and J 8 bases, with 19 bases left between them. Here the CDR3 reads CASSPRRFESDEQFF. The CDR3 DNA follows: TGTGCCAGCAGCCCCCGCCGGTTTGAATCGGATGAGCAGTTCTTC.

The count of this clone is one. Here the CDR3 reads CASSGKSGRSYNEQFF. The CDR3 region has the DNA TGTGCCAGCAGCGGAAAGAGCGGGCGCTCCTACAATGAGCAGTTCTTC. The chain is built from TRBV9 and TRBJ2-1, with a possible D match to TRBD2 (6 bases). Trimming took 3 bases from V and 0 from J, leaving 13 bases between them. Germline CDR1 and CDR2: SGDLS and YYNGEE. The CDR3 contains 16 residues.

The chain carries TRBV2 and TRBJ2-1; unclear D gene. This CDR3 region has 12 residues. Germline V lookup: CDR1 SNHLY, CDR2 FYNNEI. V lost 4 bases and J 8 bases, leaving 9 bases between the germline ends. The CDR3 DNA is TGTGCCAGCAGTGCCGATTCCGATGAGCAGTTCTTC. Amino acid sequence: CASSADSDEQFF. The whole variable domain, remainder taken from reference TRBV2 and TRBJ2-1, is EPEVTQTPSHQVTQMGQEVILRCVPISNHLYFYWYRQILGQKVEFLVSFYNNEISEKSEIFDDQFSVERPDGSNFTLKIRSTKLEDSAMYFCASSADSDEQFFGPGTRLTVL.

The chain is built from TRBV10-3 and TRBJ1-2, with D perhaps TRBD1 (5 bases). Germline V gene data show CDR1 as ENHRY and CDR2 as SYGVKD. V gave up 3 bases and J gave up 4 bases, with 9 bases separating them. The CDR3 totals 13 residues. CDR3 nucleotides: TGTGCCATCAGTGAATCAGGGACCTATGGCTACACCTTC. It translates to CAISESGTYGYTF.

The chain has TRBV4-2 and TRBJ2-2; 9 bases line up with TRBD2. There are 17 residues in the CDR3. With 0 bases clipped from V and 4 bases from J, the junction kept 6 bases outside the gene matches. Germline CDR1 and CDR2: LGHNA and YNFKEQ. The CDR3, as DNA: TGTGCCAGCAGCCAAGAAGGGATAGCGGGAGTCACCGGGGAGCTGTTTTTT. It is translated as CASSQEGIAGVTGELFF.

The chain uses TRBV11-2 and TRBJ2-5; 7 bases fit TRBD2. The CDR3 runs 14 residues. The trim removed 8 bases at V and 3 bases at J, leaving 9 bases unmatched. CDR1 is SGHAT, CDR2 FQNNGV, per germline. This CDR3 is CASGRGRVEETQYF. The CDR3 bases are TGTGCCAGCGGGAGGGGTCGGGTTGAAGAGACCCAGTACTTC.

The chain joins TRBV6-6 to TRBJ2-2; D unclear. The CDR3 totals 14 residues. V lost 0 bases to trimming and J lost 7 bases, with 9 bases between them. The germline gives CDR1 MNHNY, CDR2 SVGAGI (reference sequence). Written as DNA, the CDR3 is TGTGCCAGCAGTTACTCGATTCCACTCGGGGAGCTGTTTTTT. The encoded protein is CASSYSIPLGELFF.

CDR3: CASSPSGDQPQHF. In DNA, the CDR3 is TGTGCCAGCTCACCTTCAGGGGATCAGCCCCAGCATTTT. This chain joins TRBV18 and TRBJ1-5; a weak D match, TRBD1 (6 bases). V shed 3 bases and J shed 5 bases, with 8 bases lying between them. The V gene's germline CDR1 is KGHSH and CDR2 LQKENI. This CDR3 region has 13 residues.